The text below deals with one TCR beta chain. The CDR3 covers 14 residues. Trimming pared 0 bases from V and 3 bases from J, leaving 10 bases between. CDR1 SGHNT and CDR2 YYREEE come from the germline V gene (reference sequence). Sequenced by immunoSEQ multiplex PCR; TCRdb stores in-frame clones only, minus some. The sample yields about 36,000 clones, over 75% seen once. Prior autoimmune disease or systemic immunosuppression barred patients. The sample is drawn from a study of OX40 agonist ivuxolimab in advanced cancers. About the research overall: The patients' treatment was ivuxolimab, an agonistic anti-OX40 (CD134) antibody. Those enrolled were 70% to 85% male, with a mean age of about 66 years and ages from roughly 20 to 85.

This material consisted of CD4+ or CD8+ T cells sorted from blood, taken in a trial of the OX40 agonist ivuxolimab. The chain carries TRBV5-4 and TRBJ2-7; a weak D match, TRBD2 (6 bases). The sequence was collected from an adult with an advanced solid tumor such as melanoma, head and neck, liver or kidney cancer. The CDR3 region is CASSLAGGFYEQYF. CDR3 bases: TGTGCCAGCAGCTTGGCCGGGGGATTCTACGAGCAGTACTTC.